This is a list of T cell receptor beta chains from one sample in a study of cytomegalovirus exposure and HLA in healthy donors. TCRdb keeps only in-frame clones here, not all; method: immunoSEQ multiplex PCR. The sample lists over 90,000 clones, 65% to 85% occurring once. Sequencing was done on a sample of PBMCs. The receptors here all came from a female donor in good health and CMV-seropositive. Both conserved end residues are part of each CDR3. The D gene is left open where the match is weak. Rows may omit the clone size; those that give it use once, few, many or a size class.

d_gene: -; v_gene: TRBV5-1; abundance: -; j_gene: TRBJ2-1; CDR3nt: TGCGCCAGCAGCAGCGCGACTGAGCAGTTCTTC; CDR3aa: CASSSATEQFF
d_gene: TRBD1; v_gene: TRBV6-6; abundance: -; j_gene: TRBJ2-3; CDR3nt: TGTGCCAGCAGCCAAGGGACAGGGATAACAGATACGCAGTATTTT; CDR3aa: CASSQGTGITDTQYF
d_gene: -; v_gene: TRBV9; abundance: -; j_gene: TRBJ2-3; CDR3nt: TGTGCCAGCAGCTTTTGGACAAGAACCGATACGCAGTATTTT; CDR3aa: CASSFWTRTDTQYF
d_gene: -; v_gene: TRBV6-5; abundance: -; j_gene: TRBJ2-1; CDR3nt: TGTGCCAGCAGTTACTCCAGCGGATACTCCTACAATGAGCAGTTCTTC; CDR3aa: CASSYSSGYSYNEQFF
d_gene: -; v_gene: TRBV19; abundance: -; j_gene: TRBJ2-3; CDR3nt: TGTGCCAGTAGTATGGCAGGGGATACGCAGTATTTT; CDR3aa: CASSMAGDTQYF
d_gene: -; v_gene: TRBV28; abundance: once; j_gene: TRBJ1-1; CDR3nt: TGTGCCAGCAGTCTCGCCCAGGGAAACACTGAAGCTTTCTTT; CDR3aa: CASSLAQGNTEAFF
d_gene: -; v_gene: TRBV28; abundance: -; j_gene: TRBJ2-7; CDR3nt: TGTGCCAGCAGATTATCGACGGGCTCCTACGAGCAGTACTTC; CDR3aa: CASRLSTGSYEQYF
d_gene: TRBD1; v_gene: TRBV5-6; abundance: -; j_gene: TRBJ1-1; CDR3nt: TGTGCCAGCAGCCGGCGGGACAGGGGGACTGAAGCTTTCTTT; CDR3aa: CASSRRDRGTEAFF
d_gene: -; v_gene: TRBV7-9; abundance: -; j_gene: TRBJ2-7; CDR3nt: TGTGCCAGCAGCCCCTCTTCAGCGGAATCCTACGAGCAGTACTTC; CDR3aa: CASSPSSAESYEQYF
d_gene: TRBD2; v_gene: TRBV4-1; abundance: few; j_gene: TRBJ2-1; CDR3nt: TGCGCCAGCAACCCCGCTAGCGGGAGAAACAATGAGCAGTTCTTC; CDR3aa: CASNPASGRNNEQFF
d_gene: -; v_gene: TRBV6-5; abundance: -; j_gene: TRBJ1-2; CDR3nt: TGTGCCAGCAGTTACGGTCAGGGGCGCTACACCTTC; CDR3aa: CASSYGQGRYTF
d_gene: TRBD1; v_gene: TRBV4-1; abundance: -; j_gene: TRBJ2-1; CDR3nt: TGCGCCAGCAGCCGCACGGGACAGGGCCTTCTCAATTTTTACAATGAGCAGTTCTTC; CDR3aa: CASSRTGQGLLNFYNEQFF
d_gene: TRBD1; v_gene: TRBV28; abundance: -; j_gene: TRBJ1-2; CDR3nt: TGTGCCAGCAGTTTATTCCCCGGGACAGGGAAAGGGGCGGCTAACTATGGCTACACCTTC; CDR3aa: CASSLFPGTGKGAANYGYTF
d_gene: -; v_gene: TRBV5-1; abundance: -; j_gene: TRBJ2-2; CDR3nt: TGCGCCAGCAGCCCCCAGGACACCGGGGAGCTGTTTTTT; CDR3aa: CASSPQDTGELFF
d_gene: -; v_gene: TRBV10-3; abundance: -; j_gene: TRBJ1-1; CDR3nt: TGTGCCATCAGTGCCAGGGGAAGGGACACTGAAGCTTTCTTT; CDR3aa: CAISARGRDTEAFF
d_gene: -; v_gene: TRBV2; abundance: -; j_gene: TRBJ1-2; CDR3nt: TGTGCCAGCAGTGCCAGGGGCTATGGCTACACCTTC; CDR3aa: CASSARGYGYTF
d_gene: -; v_gene: TRBV6-5; abundance: -; j_gene: TRBJ2-2; CDR3nt: TGTGCCAGCAGTTGGAGGACCGGGGAGCTGTTTTTT; CDR3aa: CASSWRTGELFF
d_gene: TRBD1; v_gene: TRBV6-1; abundance: -; j_gene: TRBJ1-1; CDR3nt: TGTGCCAGCGGGGGACAGCTGAACACTGAAGCTTTCTTT; CDR3aa: CASGGQLNTEAFF
d_gene: -; v_gene: TRBV30; abundance: -; j_gene: TRBJ1-1; CDR3nt: TGTGCCTGGAGCACAAGGGCAGGGTTAGGTAAAACTGAAGCTTTCTTT; CDR3aa: CAWSTRAGLGKTEAFF
d_gene: -; v_gene: TRBV11-3; abundance: -; j_gene: TRBJ2-1; CDR3nt: TGTGCCAGCAGCTTAATGGGCCTGCACCAGGATGAGCAGTTCTTC; CDR3aa: CASSLMGLHQDEQFF
d_gene: -; v_gene: TRBV5-6; abundance: few; j_gene: TRBJ2-5; CDR3nt: TGTGCCAGCAGCGCGGGACAGTTCCAAGAGACCCAGTACTTC; CDR3aa: CASSAGQFQETQYF
d_gene: -; v_gene: TRBV30; abundance: -; j_gene: TRBJ1-3; CDR3nt: TGTGCCTGGAGTCCGGGGGAACCTGGAAACACCATATATTTT; CDR3aa: CAWSPGEPGNTIYF
d_gene: -; v_gene: TRBV30; abundance: -; j_gene: TRBJ1-4; CDR3nt: TGTGCCTGGAGTGGTTGGGAGGGGATGGGTGAAAAACTGTTTTTT; CDR3aa: CAWSGWEGMGEKLFF
d_gene: -; v_gene: TRBV19; abundance: few; j_gene: TRBJ2-7; CDR3nt: TGTGCCAGTAGTATAGTGGGCAGCACATCCTACGAGCAGTACTTC; CDR3aa: CASSIVGSTSYEQYF
d_gene: -; v_gene: TRBV7-7; abundance: -; j_gene: TRBJ2-5; CDR3nt: TGTGCTAGCAGTGCGGGTGACCAAGAGACCCAGTACTTC; CDR3aa: CASSAGDQETQYF
d_gene: -; v_gene: TRBV28; abundance: -; j_gene: TRBJ1-1; CDR3nt: TGTGCCGGGGGGGGGAGGACTGAAGCTTTCTTT; CDR3aa: CAGGGRTEAFF
d_gene: TRBD2; v_gene: TRBV6-5; abundance: -; j_gene: TRBJ2-7; CDR3nt: TGTGCCAGCAGTTACTCGCGGGGGGAGCAGTACTTC; CDR3aa: CASSYSRGEQYF
d_gene: -; v_gene: TRBV16; abundance: -; j_gene: TRBJ1-4; CDR3nt: TGTGCCAGCAGCCAATCGCGGGGATCAACAACTAATGAAAAACTGTTTTTT; CDR3aa: CASSQSRGSTTNEKLFF
d_gene: TRBD2; v_gene: TRBV7-2; abundance: -; j_gene: TRBJ2-2; CDR3nt: TGTGCCAGCAGCCTGGTGCGGGGGGGCCCCGGGGAGCTGTTTTTT; CDR3aa: CASSLVRGGPGELFF
d_gene: TRBD1; v_gene: TRBV9; abundance: -; j_gene: TRBJ1-1; CDR3nt: TGTGCCAGAGTCCGGGACAGGGGACCAAACACTGAAGCTTTCTTT; CDR3aa: CARVRDRGPNTEAFF
d_gene: TRBD2; v_gene: TRBV6-4; abundance: few; j_gene: TRBJ2-1; CDR3nt: TGTGCCAGCAGTGGACTAGCGGGGGGCAATGAGCAGTTCTTC; CDR3aa: CASSGLAGGNEQFF
d_gene: -; v_gene: TRBV5-6; abundance: -; j_gene: TRBJ1-1; CDR3nt: TGTGCCAGCAGCTTGGTTCGGGGAACTGAAGCTTTCTTT; CDR3aa: CASSLVRGTEAFF
d_gene: TRBD1; v_gene: TRBV7-6; abundance: -; j_gene: TRBJ1-1; CDR3nt: TGTGCCAGCAGCGGGGACAGACTTTCCCGGTTGGGTGGAGCTTTCTTT; CDR3aa: CASSGDRLSRLGGAFF
d_gene: -; v_gene: TRBV6-5; abundance: -; j_gene: TRBJ1-1; CDR3nt: TGTGCCAGCACCTCACTAGGCCACACTGAAGCTTTCTTT; CDR3aa: CASTSLGHTEAFF
d_gene: TRBD2; v_gene: TRBV29-1; abundance: -; j_gene: TRBJ2-1; CDR3nt: TGCAGCGTCGTGGGGACTAGCGGGATCGCCAATGAGCAGTTCTTC; CDR3aa: CSVVGTSGIANEQFF
d_gene: -; v_gene: TRBV28; abundance: -; j_gene: TRBJ2-7; CDR3nt: TGTGCCAGCAGACTACTAACCTCGAGTTACTACGAGCAGTACTTC; CDR3aa: CASRLLTSSYYEQYF
d_gene: TRBD2; v_gene: TRBV29-1; abundance: -; j_gene: TRBJ2-3; CDR3nt: TGCAGCGTTGCGGAGACTAGCGGGAGTGATACGCAGTATTTT; CDR3aa: CSVAETSGSDTQYF
d_gene: -; v_gene: TRBV28; abundance: -; j_gene: TRBJ1-1; CDR3nt: TGTGCCAGCGTAGGGGACACTGAAGCTTTCTTT; CDR3aa: CASVGDTEAFF
d_gene: TRBD1; v_gene: TRBV30; abundance: -; j_gene: TRBJ1-2; CDR3nt: TGTGCCTGGAGTGTCCCCGGGACAGAGAGGGGCTACACCTTC; CDR3aa: CAWSVPGTERGYTF
d_gene: -; v_gene: TRBV6-5; abundance: -; j_gene: TRBJ1-2; CDR3nt: TGTGCCACCCGGACAGCCTATGGCTACACCTTC; CDR3aa: CATRTAYGYTF
d_gene: TRBD1; v_gene: TRBV7-2; abundance: -; j_gene: TRBJ2-1; CDR3nt: TGTGCCAGCAGCTTAGTGGGACAGGACTACAATGAGCAGTTCTTC; CDR3aa: CASSLVGQDYNEQFF
d_gene: TRBD1; v_gene: TRBV28; abundance: once; j_gene: TRBJ1-5; CDR3nt: TGTGCCAGCAGTCGACAGGGGGCAAGACGTCCCCAGCATTTT; CDR3aa: CASSRQGARRPQHF
d_gene: TRBD1; v_gene: TRBV5-5; abundance: -; j_gene: TRBJ2-1; CDR3nt: TGTGCCAGCAGCCGACAGGGAAATGAGCAGTTCTTC; CDR3aa: CASSRQGNEQFF
d_gene: TRBD1; v_gene: TRBV19; abundance: few; j_gene: TRBJ2-2; CDR3nt: TGTGCCAGTACTGACAGGGGCAACACCGGGGAGCTGTTTTTT; CDR3aa: CASTDRGNTGELFF
d_gene: -; v_gene: TRBV7-2; abundance: -; j_gene: TRBJ1-1; CDR3nt: TGTGCCAGCAGCTTAGTTTCCGGGAACACTGAAGCTTTCTTT; CDR3aa: CASSLVSGNTEAFF
d_gene: TRBD1; v_gene: TRBV28; abundance: -; j_gene: TRBJ1-2; CDR3nt: TGTGCCAGCAGTTCAGGGGGCTCGGGGTATGGCTACACCTTC; CDR3aa: CASSSGGSGYGYTF
d_gene: -; v_gene: TRBV28; abundance: -; j_gene: TRBJ1-5; CDR3nt: TGTGCCAGCAGTCCTGGCCTCAGGGGAGGGGGAATAAGGAATCAGCCCCAGCATTTT; CDR3aa: CASSPGLRGGGIRNQPQHF
d_gene: -; v_gene: TRBV7-8; abundance: -; j_gene: TRBJ1-1; CDR3nt: TGTGCCAGCAGCGCAGCAGGCCAAGACACTGAAGCTTTCTTT; CDR3aa: CASSAAGQDTEAFF
d_gene: -; v_gene: TRBV5-1; abundance: once; j_gene: TRBJ2-1; CDR3nt: TGCGCCAGCAGCTTGGAAGCGTCCCCTGACAATGAGCAGTTCTTC; CDR3aa: CASSLEASPDNEQFF
d_gene: -; v_gene: TRBV6-5; abundance: -; j_gene: TRBJ2-5; CDR3nt: TGTGCCAGCAGTTACCCGCCGGGATCCAAATCCCAGTACTTC; CDR3aa: CASSYPPGSKSQYF
d_gene: -; v_gene: TRBV7-2; abundance: -; j_gene: TRBJ1-1; CDR3nt: TGTGCCAGCAGCTTATCGGCAGGGAGGACCAACACTGAAGCTTTCTTT; CDR3aa: CASSLSAGRTNTEAFF